The entry below gives a single TCR beta chain sequence along with its context. The PCR made use of 60 Vbeta and 13 Jbeta primers. The data were produced by immunoSEQ multiplex PCR, yet TCRdb's version contains in-frame clones alone and is incomplete. The sample gives some 150,000 clones, around 73% of which show up once; 1.4% is in the top ten. The data originate from a study of cytomegalovirus exposure and HLA in healthy donors. V was pared by 1 base and J by 5 bases, with 8 bases between. This CDR3 has 13 amino acids. Germline values: CDR1 ENHRY, CDR2 SYGVKD. Sequenced input: PBMCs. V usage is TRBV10-3 and J usage is TRBJ1-1; D gene unclear. This sequence was found in a male donor in good health and CMV-seronegative. The CDR3 nucleotides are TGTGCCATCAGTGAGTGGGCGGGAACTGAAGCTTTCTTT. It is translated as CAISEWAGTEAFF.